Shown below are 17 T cell receptor beta chains from a single sample sequenced in a study of blood T cells in healthy people across ages. The second PCR ran roughly 7 to 12 cycles with a sample-barcoded 5' primer and J-beta primers. MiXCR, applied by TCRdb to the 5' RACE reads, yields one record per CDR3 protein. The table records 1.5 million to 2 million distinct CDR3 sequences, 28% of them present only once. The sequencing input was blood. The receptors here all came from a woman in her 30s in good health.

This clonotype was observed a handful of times. The chain joins TRBV6-2 or TRBV6-3 to TRBJ1-2; TRBD1 is a possible D gene (5 bases). The CDR3 has 15 residues. V was cut by 7 bases and J by 10 bases, with 25 bases left in between. CDR1 and CDR2 from the germline V gene are MNHEY and SVGEGT. The CDR3 sequence is CASNPETATRHSYTF. The DNA of the CDR3 is TGTGCCAGCAACCCGGAGACAGCAACTCGACACTCCTACACCTTC.

V is TRBV9 and J is TRBJ2-3; TRBD2 matches 12 bases. V lost 4 bases and J lost 6; bases outside the gene matches: 9. CDR3 size: 16 residues. Germline-derived CDR1 and CDR2 are SGDLS and YYNGEE. The CDR3 sequence is CASSRSSGGASDTQYF. The CDR3 bases are TGTGCCAGCAGCAGATCTAGCGGGGGGGCATCGGATACGCAGTATTTT.

As for this clonotype: At one end, the junction sequence differs from germline, possibly due to a read error. The chain carries TRBV5-1 and TRBJ2-3; a weak D match, TRBD1 (6 bases). The CDR3 is 16 residues long. Germline CDR1 SGHRS, CDR2 YFSETQ. The CDR3, as DNA: TGCGCCAGCAGTTTGGGTTCGGACAGACACACAGATACGCAGTATTTT. The encoded protein is CASSLGSDRHTDTQYF.

V and J are TRBV5-1 and TRBJ2-1; TRBD2 agrees at 12 bases. This CDR3 comprises 18 residues. Germline trimming cut 0 bases from V and 8 bases from J; bases unmatched to any gene: 12. Per the germline V gene, CDR1 is SGHRS and CDR2 is YFSETQ. CDR3 bases: TGCGCCAGCAGCTTGGCGGCTAGCGGGAGGGCCACCGTCTATGAGCAGTTCTTC. It encodes CASSLAASGRATVYEQFF.

This clonotype showed up just a few times. V gene TRBV7-9 combines with J gene TRBJ2-1, with no clear D. CDR3 size: 15 residues. CDR1 and CDR2 from the germline V gene are SEHNR and FQNEAQ (reference sequence). V was cut by 0 bases and J by 4 bases, with 10 bases left in between. CDR3 nucleotides: TGTGCCAGCAGCTTAGCTGGTCTCGTTTACAATGAGCAGTTCTTC. As protein: CASSLAGLVYNEQFF.

This clonotype was seen many times. The CDR3 reads CASSLEITGANVLTF. The CDR3 coding sequence is TGTGCCAGCAGCCTGGAGATAACTGGGGCCAACGTCCTGACTTTC. The genes are TRBV4-2 and TRBJ2-6; D not resolved. Germline CDR1 reads LGHNA; CDR2 reads YNFKEQ. CDR3 size: 15 residues. The V end lost 4 bases, the J end lost 2 bases, and 9 bases lay between the germline ends.

This clonotype was recorded a few times. The chain recombines TRBV7-6 with TRBJ2-3, with a tentative D call TRBD2 (6 bases). Trimming took 4 bases from V and 11 from J, leaving 13 bases between them. CDR3 size: 12 residues. The germline CDR1 and CDR2 sequences are SGHVS and FNYEAQ. This chain's CDR3 is CASSSDSGLQYF. The CDR3 DNA sequence: TGTGCCAGCAGCTCGGATAGCGGTTTGCAGTATTTT.

V usage is TRBV12-3 or TRBV12-4 and J usage is TRBJ1-5, with 10 bases identical to TRBD1. Unmatched junction bases numbered 5, after V lost 7 bases and J lost 5 bases. This CDR3 comprises 14 residues. The CDR3 spells CASNPGTGDQPQHF. The DNA for the CDR3 is TGTGCCAGCAACCCAGGGACAGGGGATCAGCCCCAGCATTTT.

As to this clonotype: An end of the junction differs from the germline gene, which may be a read error. The chain has TRBV20-1 and TRBJ2-7; maybe TRBD2 (6 bases). Germline values: CDR1 DFQATT, CDR2 SNEGSKA (reference sequence). This CDR3 is built from 14 residues. Here the CDR3 reads CSAPGERAYNEQYF. The CDR3 DNA reads as TGTAGTGCTCCGGGGGAGCGGGCCTACAATGAGCAGTACTTC.

V and J are TRBV15 and TRBJ1-1; D is perhaps TRBD1 (5 bases). The V end was cut by 2 bases, the J end by 7 bases, with 14 bases between. There are 14 residues in the CDR3. Germline V gives CDR1 LNHNV, CDR2 YYDKDF (reference sequence). This chain's CDR3 is CATSRHRSQVEAFF. The CDR3 nucleotides read TGTGCCACCAGCAGACACAGGTCACAGGTTGAAGCTTTCTTT.

This clonotype was seen more than once but under ten times. The chain joins TRBV10-3 to TRBJ2-3; TRBD1 agrees at 7 bases. From germline, CDR1 is ENHRY and CDR2 SYGVKD. CDR3 length: 14 amino acids. The V segment lost 5 bases and the J segment 6 bases; nucleotides outside the gene matches: 8. CDR3 in DNA: TGTGCCATCAGTCAGGGGGTCCAGTCGGATACGCAGTATTTT. Its translation: CAISQGVQSDTQYF.

Notes on this clonotype: A junction boundary mismatches the germline segment, possibly from a read error. This chain connects TRBV25-1 to TRBJ1-4; TRBD1 aligns across 8 bases. CDR3 size: 13 residues. CDR1 and CDR2 (germline): MGHDK, SYGVNS. The chain's CDR3 is CASSGQGGEKLVF. The DNA for the CDR3 is TGTGCCAGCAGCGGACAGGGAGGTGAAAAACTGGTTTTT.

V is TRBV7-2 and J is TRBJ1-1; the D gene is possibly TRBD1 (5 bases). The CDR3 contains 13 residues. V shed 5 bases and J shed 10 bases, with 17 bases lying between them. Germline loops: CDR1 SGHTA, CDR2 FQGNSA. The CDR3 sequence: CASSEGRYELAFF. The CDR3 DNA is TGTGCCAGCAGCGAGGGACGTTACGAGTTAGCTTTCTTT.

The chain joins TRBV9 to TRBJ2-5; D not certain. In germline, CDR1 is SGDLS, CDR2 YYNGEE. The CDR3 spans 14 residues. The ends were cut back, 0 bases at V and 11 bases at J, with 17 bases in the middle. This chain's CDR3 is CASSVVERNNEQYF. CDR3 DNA: TGTGCCAGCAGCGTAGTTGAACGAAACAATGAGCAGTACTTC. Filled out from reference TRBV9 and TRBJ2-5, the complete variable domain reads DSGVTQTPKHLITATGQRVTLRCSPRSGDLSVYWYQQSLDQGLQFLIQYYNGEERAKGNILERFSAQQFPDLHSELNLSSLELGDSALYFCASSVVERNNEQYFGPGTRLLVL.

A word on this clonotype: A read error is possible here, since a much larger clone lies one base away. This likely comes from a read error, as the CDR3 has no conserved phenylalanine or tryptophan at its end. J is TRBJ2-1 and V is TRBV4-1, with 8 bases matching TRBD2. CDR1 and CDR2 (germline): MGHRA, YSYEKL. J lost 3 bases, V lost 4 bases, and 8 bases had no gene match. The CDR3 has 16 amino acids. The CDR3 nucleotides read TGCGCCAGCAGCCGAAGGTCCGGGGGGGACTACAATGAGCAGTTCGTC. Translated, it gives CASSRRSGGDYNEQFV.

With respect to this clonotype: Possible read error: a much larger clone is one base away. The rearrangement uses TRBV29-1 and TRBJ2-3, with D possibly matching TRBD1 (6 bases). Germline loops: CDR1 SQVTM, CDR2 ANQGSEA. The CDR3 consists of 10 residues. CDR3 amino acids: CIGRGDTQYF. In DNA, the CDR3 is TGCATCGGCAGGGGAGATACGCAGTATTTT.

V gene TRBV6-2 or TRBV6-3 combines with J gene TRBJ2-3; D unresolved. V was clipped by 2 bases and J by 3 bases, with 12 bases between them. The CDR3 has 15 residues. Germline-derived CDR1 and CDR2 are MNHEY and SVGEGT. The CDR3 reads CASSYGGLRTDTQYF. DNA for the CDR3: TGTGCCAGCAGTTACGGCGGCCTTCGGACAGATACGCAGTATTTT.